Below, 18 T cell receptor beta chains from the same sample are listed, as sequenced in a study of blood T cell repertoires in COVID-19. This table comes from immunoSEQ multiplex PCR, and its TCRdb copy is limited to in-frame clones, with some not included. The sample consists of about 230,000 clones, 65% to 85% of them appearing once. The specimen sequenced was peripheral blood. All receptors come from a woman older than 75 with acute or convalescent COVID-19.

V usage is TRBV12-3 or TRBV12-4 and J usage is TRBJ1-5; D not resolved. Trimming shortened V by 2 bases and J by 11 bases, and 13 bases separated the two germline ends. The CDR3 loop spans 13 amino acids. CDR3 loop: CASSLHFRSAQHF. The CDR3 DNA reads TGTGCCAGCAGTTTACACTTCCGATCGGCCCAGCATTTT.

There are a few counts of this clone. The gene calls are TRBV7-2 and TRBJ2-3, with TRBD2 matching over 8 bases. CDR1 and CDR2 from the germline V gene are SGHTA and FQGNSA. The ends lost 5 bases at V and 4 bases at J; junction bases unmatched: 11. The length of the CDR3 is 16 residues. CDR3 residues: CASSPLAGSFADTQYF. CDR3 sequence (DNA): TGTGCCAGCAGCCCTTTAGCGGGGAGTTTCGCAGATACGCAGTATTTT. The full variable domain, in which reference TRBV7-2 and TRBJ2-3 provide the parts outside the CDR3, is GAGVSQSPSNKVTEKGKDVELRCDPISGHTALYWYRQSLGQGLEFLIYFQGNSAPDKSGLPSDRFSAERTGGSVSTLTIQRTQQEDSAVYLCASSPLAGSFADTQYFGPGTRLTVL.

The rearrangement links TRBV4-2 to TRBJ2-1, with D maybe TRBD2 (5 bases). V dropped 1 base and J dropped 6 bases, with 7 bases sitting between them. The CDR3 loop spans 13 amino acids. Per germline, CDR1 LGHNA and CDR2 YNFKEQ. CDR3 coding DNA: TGTGCCAGCAGCCAAGTAAGCGGCAATGAGCAGTTCTTC. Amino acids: CASSQVSGNEQFF.

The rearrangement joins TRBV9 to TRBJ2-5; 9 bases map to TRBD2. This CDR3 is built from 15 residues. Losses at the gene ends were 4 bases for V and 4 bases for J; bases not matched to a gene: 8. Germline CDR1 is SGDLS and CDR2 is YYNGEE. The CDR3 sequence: CASSPMAGGTETQYF. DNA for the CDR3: TGTGCCAGCAGCCCGATGGCGGGGGGGACAGAGACCCAGTACTTC.

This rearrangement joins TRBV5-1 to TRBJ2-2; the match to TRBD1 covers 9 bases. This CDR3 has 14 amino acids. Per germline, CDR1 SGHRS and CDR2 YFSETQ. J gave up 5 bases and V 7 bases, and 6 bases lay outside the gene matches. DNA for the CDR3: TGCGCCAGCGGACAGGGGATCAGTACCGGGGAGCTGTTTTTT. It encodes CASGQGISTGELFF.

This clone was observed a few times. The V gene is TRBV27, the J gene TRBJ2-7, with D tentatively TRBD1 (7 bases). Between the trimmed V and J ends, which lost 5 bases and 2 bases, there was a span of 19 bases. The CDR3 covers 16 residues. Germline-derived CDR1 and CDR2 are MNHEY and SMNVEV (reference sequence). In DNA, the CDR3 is TGTGCCAGCAGTCCCTCCCTTGGCGGGACAGCCTACGAGCAGTACTTC. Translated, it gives CASSPSLGGTAYEQYF.

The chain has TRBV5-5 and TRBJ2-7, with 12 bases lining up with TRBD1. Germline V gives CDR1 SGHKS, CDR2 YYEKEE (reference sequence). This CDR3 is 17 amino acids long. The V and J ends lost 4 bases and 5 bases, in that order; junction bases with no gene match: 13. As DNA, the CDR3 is TGTGCCAGCAGCCAAAGACCGGGACAGGGGGCGCAAAACGAGCAGTACTTC. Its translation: CASSQRPGQGAQNEQYF.

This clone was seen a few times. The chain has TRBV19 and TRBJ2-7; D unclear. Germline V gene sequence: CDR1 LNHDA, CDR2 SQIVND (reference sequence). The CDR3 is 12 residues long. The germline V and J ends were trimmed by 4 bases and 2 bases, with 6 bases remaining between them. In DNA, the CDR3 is TGTGCCAGTAGTAAGACTGCCTACGAGCAGTACTTC. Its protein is CASSKTAYEQYF.

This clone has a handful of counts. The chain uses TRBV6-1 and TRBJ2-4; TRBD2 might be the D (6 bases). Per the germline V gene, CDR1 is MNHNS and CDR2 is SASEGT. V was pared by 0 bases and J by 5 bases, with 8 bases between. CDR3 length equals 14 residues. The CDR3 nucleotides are TGTGCCAGCAGTGAAGCGGGACTGGAAAACATTCAGTACTTC. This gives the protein CASSEAGLENIQYF.

The CDR3, as DNA: TGTGCCAGCAGTTCTCAGGGGGCAGGATCACCCCTCCACTTT. Translated: CASSSQGAGSPLHF. This chain joins TRBV6-5 and TRBJ1-6; 8 bases map to TRBD1. The CDR3 spans 14 residues. Germline trimming cut 4 bases from V and 10 bases from J; bases unmatched to any gene: 6. Germline V gene sequence: CDR1 MNHEY, CDR2 SVGAGI.

The DNA of the CDR3 is TGCGCCAGCAGCCAACTACCCCCGGGTTATAATTCACCCCTCCACTTT. Translated: CASSQLPPGYNSPLHF. The rearrangement links TRBV4-1 to TRBJ1-6; no reliable D call. The CDR3 has 16 amino acids. Germline CDR1 is MGHRA and CDR2 is YSYEKL. The V end lost 2 bases, the J end lost 4 bases, and 12 bases lay between the germline ends.

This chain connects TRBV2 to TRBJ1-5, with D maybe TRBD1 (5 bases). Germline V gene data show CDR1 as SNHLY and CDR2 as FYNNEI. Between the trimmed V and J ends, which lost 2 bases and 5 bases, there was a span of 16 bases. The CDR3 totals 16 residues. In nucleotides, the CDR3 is TGTGCCAGCAGTGAAAATCGGGGGGTACATCATCAGCCCCAGCATTTT. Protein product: CASSENRGVHHQPQHF.

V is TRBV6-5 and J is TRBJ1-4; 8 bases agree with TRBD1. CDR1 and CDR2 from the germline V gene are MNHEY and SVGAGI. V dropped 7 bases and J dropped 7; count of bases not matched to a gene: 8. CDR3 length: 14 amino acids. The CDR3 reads CASTQGARSEKLFF. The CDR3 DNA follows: TGTGCCAGCACTCAGGGGGCAAGAAGTGAAAAACTGTTTTTT.

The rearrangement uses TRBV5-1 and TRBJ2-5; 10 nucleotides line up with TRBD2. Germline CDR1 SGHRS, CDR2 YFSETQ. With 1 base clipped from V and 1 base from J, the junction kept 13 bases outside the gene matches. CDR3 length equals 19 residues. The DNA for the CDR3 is TGCGCCAGCAGCTTGAATCCTAGCGGGGGATATCAGTTCCAAGAGACCCAGTACTTC. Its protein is CASSLNPSGGYQFQETQYF.

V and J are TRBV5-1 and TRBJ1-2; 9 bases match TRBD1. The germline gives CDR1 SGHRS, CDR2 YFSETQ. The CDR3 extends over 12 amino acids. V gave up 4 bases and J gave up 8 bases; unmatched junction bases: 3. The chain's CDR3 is CASSPGQGGYTF. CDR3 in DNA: TGCGCCAGCAGCCCGGGACAGGGAGGCTACACCTTC.

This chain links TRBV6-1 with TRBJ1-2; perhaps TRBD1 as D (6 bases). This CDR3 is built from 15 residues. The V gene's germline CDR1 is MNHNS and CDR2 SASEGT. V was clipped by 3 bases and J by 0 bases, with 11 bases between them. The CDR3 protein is CASSDTGSANYGYTF. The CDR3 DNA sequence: TGTGCCAGCAGTGACACAGGGTCCGCTAACTATGGCTACACCTTC.

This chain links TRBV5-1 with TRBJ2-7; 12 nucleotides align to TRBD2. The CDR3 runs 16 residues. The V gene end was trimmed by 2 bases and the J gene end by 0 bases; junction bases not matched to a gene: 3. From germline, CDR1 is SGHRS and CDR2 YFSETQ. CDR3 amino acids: CASSLRTSGNSYEQYF. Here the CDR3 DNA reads TGCGCCAGCAGCTTAAGGACTAGCGGGAACTCCTACGAGCAGTACTTC.

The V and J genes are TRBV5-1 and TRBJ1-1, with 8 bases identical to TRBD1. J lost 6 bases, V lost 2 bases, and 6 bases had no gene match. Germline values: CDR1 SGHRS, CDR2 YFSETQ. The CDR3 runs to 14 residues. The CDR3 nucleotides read TGCGCCAGCAGCTTCCTTGGACAGGGTGCTGAAGCTTTCTTT. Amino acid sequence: CASSFLGQGAEAFF.